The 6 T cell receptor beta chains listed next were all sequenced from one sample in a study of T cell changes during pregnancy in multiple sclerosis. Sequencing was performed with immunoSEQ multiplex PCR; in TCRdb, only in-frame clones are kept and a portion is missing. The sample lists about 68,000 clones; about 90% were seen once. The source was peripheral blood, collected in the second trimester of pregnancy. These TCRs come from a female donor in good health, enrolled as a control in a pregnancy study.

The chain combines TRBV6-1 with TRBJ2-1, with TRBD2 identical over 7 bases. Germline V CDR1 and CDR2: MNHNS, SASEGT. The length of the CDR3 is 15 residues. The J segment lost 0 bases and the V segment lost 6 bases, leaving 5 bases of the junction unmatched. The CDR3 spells CASRTGGASYNEQFF. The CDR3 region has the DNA TGTGCCAGCAGGACGGGGGGAGCCTCCTACAATGAGCAGTTCTTC.

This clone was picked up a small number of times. In nucleotides, the CDR3 is TGTGCCAGCAGTGACCGGGACATCGCTGAAGCTTTCTTT. It encodes CASSDRDIAEAFF. The chain carries TRBV6-1 and TRBJ1-1; weak D call: TRBD1 (6 bases). The germline V gene has CDR1 MNHNS and CDR2 SASEGT. CDR3 length equals 13 residues. Trimming pared 3 bases from V and 6 bases from J, leaving 11 bases between.

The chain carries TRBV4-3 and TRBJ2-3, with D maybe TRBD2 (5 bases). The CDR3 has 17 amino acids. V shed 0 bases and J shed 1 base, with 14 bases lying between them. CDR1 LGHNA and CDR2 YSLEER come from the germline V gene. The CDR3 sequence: CASSQDRTAWGTDTQYF. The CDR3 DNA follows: TGCGCCAGCAGCCAAGACAGGACTGCGTGGGGCACAGATACGCAGTATTTT.

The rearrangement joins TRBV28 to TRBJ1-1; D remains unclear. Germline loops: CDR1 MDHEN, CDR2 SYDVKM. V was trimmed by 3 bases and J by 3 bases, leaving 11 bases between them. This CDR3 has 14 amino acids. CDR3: CASSFGDRDTEAFF. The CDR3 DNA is TGTGCCAGCAGTTTCGGGGATAGGGACACTGAAGCTTTCTTT.

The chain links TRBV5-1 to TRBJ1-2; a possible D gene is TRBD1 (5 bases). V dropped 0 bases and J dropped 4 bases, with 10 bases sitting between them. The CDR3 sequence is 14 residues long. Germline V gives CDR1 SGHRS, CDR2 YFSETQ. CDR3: CASSLEGMAYGYTF. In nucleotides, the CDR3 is TGCGCCAGCAGCTTGGAGGGGATGGCCTATGGCTACACCTTC.

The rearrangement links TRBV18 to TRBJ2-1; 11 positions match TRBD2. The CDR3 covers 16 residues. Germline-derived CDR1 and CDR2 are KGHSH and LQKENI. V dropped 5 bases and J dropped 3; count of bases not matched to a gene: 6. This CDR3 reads CASSTVGTSGYNEQFF. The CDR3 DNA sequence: TGTGCCAGCTCAACGGTAGGGACTAGCGGCTACAATGAGCAGTTCTTC.